This is a list of T cell receptor beta chains from one sample in a study of CD8+CD57+ T cells in acquired aplastic anemia. A single record per CDR3 protein comes from TCRdb applying MiXCR to the reads. The sample gives 80,000 or so distinct CDR3 sequences, around 42% of which show up once; 65% to 80% is in the top ten. Sequences were obtained from sorted CD4+, CD8+, or CD8+CD57+ T cells (not recorded which) from PBMCs. The source of these receptors is a human donor in good health, serving as a control. Both conserved end residues are part of each CDR3. The D gene is left open where the match is weak. Only some rows state a clone size, as once, few, many or a class for expanded clones.

abundance,d_gene,v_gene,j_gene,CDR3nt,CDR3aa
many,TRBD1,TRBV9,TRBJ1-4,TGTGCCAGCAGCCTCCACGACAGGGGAAATGAAAAACTGTTTTTT,CASSLHDRGNEKLFF
.,TRBD1,TRBV2,TRBJ2-1,TGTGCCAGCGGGCGGGACAGGGTGTTGTATGAGCAGTTCTTC,CASGRDRVLYEQFF
many,.,TRBV20-1,TRBJ2-1,TGCAGTGCTAGAGATCCCTCCCGTAGTGTTAACAATGAGCAGTTCTTC,CSARDPSRSVNNEQFF
.,.,TRBV5-1,TRBJ1-1,TGCGCCAGCAGCTTGGAGGCCCAAGCCACTGAAGCTTTCTTT,CASSLEAQATEAFF
.,.,TRBV5-5,TRBJ2-1,TGTGCCAGCTCACTGACTACCGATGAGCAGTTCTTC,CASSLTTDEQFF
many,.,TRBV2,TRBJ1-1,TGTGCCAGCAGTGAAACTCAGGGTTTGGACACTGAAGCTTTCTTT,CASSETQGLDTEAFF
many,.,TRBV20-1,TRBJ1-2,TGCAGTGCTAGGGCAGGGGATACTTACTATGGCTACACCTTC,CSARAGDTYYGYTF
.,.,TRBV4-2,TRBJ1-3,TGTGCCAGCAGCCCGCGCCAGATGATATCTGGAAACACCATATATTTT,CASSPRQMISGNTIYF
.,.,TRBV28,TRBJ1-3,TGTGCCAGCGACTCTGGAAACACCATATATTTT,CASDSGNTIYF
few,.,TRBV7-7,TRBJ2-5,TGTGCCAGCTCACCACCTCTGACAGATCTCCAAGAGACCCAGTACTTC,CASSPPLTDLQETQYF
.,.,TRBV6-5,TRBJ2-2,TGTGCCAGCGGTTACTCGAGCGCCGGGGAGCTGTTTTTT,CASGYSSAGELFF
.,TRBD2,TRBV2,TRBJ2-3,TGTGCCAGCAGTGAAAGCCCACTAGCGGGGGGTCAGGATACGCAGTATTTT,CASSESPLAGGQDTQYF
many,.,TRBV19,TRBJ2-7,TGTGCCAGTAGTATAGACAGTTTCTACGAGCAGTACTTC,CASSIDSFYEQYF
.,.,TRBV29-1,TRBJ1-1,TGCAGCGTTCCGGGACGGGGAGGCACTGAAGCTTTCTTT,CSVPGRGGTEAFF
.,.,TRBV25-1,TRBJ2-7,TGTGCCAGCAGCGAATTCGGGCCCTACGAGCAGTACTTC,CASSEFGPYEQYF
.,TRBD2,TRBV2,TRBJ2-1,TGTGCCAGCAGTGAAGGGACTAGCGGGCAGTTCTTC,CASSEGTSGQFF
many,TRBD2,TRBV3-1,TRBJ2-7,TGTGCCAGCAGCCAAGGGGCGGGAGAGGACGAGCAGTACTTC,CASSQGAGEDEQYF
many,TRBD1,TRBV7-9,TRBJ1-2,TGTGCCAGCAGCGTAGATGACAGGGAACGGTTCTTC,CASSVDDRERFF
many,.,TRBV27,TRBJ2-7,TGTGCCAGCAGTTTGGGCAGGGCCTACGAGCAGTACTTC,CASSLGRAYEQYF
many,TRBD1,TRBV2,TRBJ2-1,TGTGCCAGCAGGGAGGGGACAGGGATTAATGAGCAGTTCTTC,CASREGTGINEQFF
many,.,TRBV2,TRBJ2-5,TGTGCCAGCAGTGAAGGTATAGGGTTCCAAGAGACCCAGTACTTC,CASSEGIGFQETQYF
.,TRBD2,TRBV25-1,TRBJ2-7,TGTGCCAGCAGGGGGGGGTTAACCTTCTACGAGCAGTACTTC,CASRGGLTFYEQYF
.,.,TRBV29-1,TRBJ1-1,TGCAGCGTCGAATTTCGGGGGTTGCCTGAAGCTTTCTTT,CSVEFRGLPEAFF
.,.,TRBV19,TRBJ2-7,TGTGCCAGTAGTATGGCTATGGAGTACGAGCAGTACTTC,CASSMAMEYEQYF
.,.,TRBV11-1,TRBJ2-5,TGTGCCAGCAGCTTGTCACCGAGCAACCAAGAGACCCAGTACTTC,CASSLSPSNQETQYF
.,TRBD2,TRBV19,TRBJ2-2,TGTGCCAGTAGTATAAGCGGGGGTAGAACCGGGGAGCTGTTTTTT,CASSISGGRTGELFF
.,.,TRBV19,TRBJ1-1,TGTGCCAGTAGTATAAGACAACGGAACACTGAAGCTTTCTTT,CASSIRQRNTEAFF
.,.,TRBV7-3,TRBJ1-1,TGTGCCAGCAGCGACACCGGGCCAACCATTTCCCCCTACACTGAAGCTTTCTTT,CASSDTGPTISPYTEAFF
.,TRBD1,TRBV25-1,TRBJ1-5,TGTGCCAGCAGCCCCGCGGGGACAGTACTCAATCAGCCCCAGCATTTT,CASSPAGTVLNQPQHF
few,.,TRBV30,TRBJ1-6,TGTGCCTGGAGTACCCCCCACACAGGCATTATTTCACCCCTCCACTTT,CAWSTPHTGIISPLHF
.,TRBD1,TRBV6-1,TRBJ2-5,TGTGCCAGCAGTGCCGGGACAGGGAGAGAGACCCAGTACTTC,CASSAGTGRETQYF